The 11 T cell receptor beta chains below all came from one sample that was sequenced in a study of OX40 agonist ivuxolimab in advanced cancers. Method: immunoSEQ multiplex PCR; TCRdb's copy keeps in-frame clones and lacks some. The sample records about 64,000 clones, around 80% being singletons. Material: CD4+ or CD8+ T cells sorted from blood, obtained in a trial of the OX40 agonist ivuxolimab. All receptors come from an adult with an advanced solid tumor such as melanoma, head and neck, liver or kidney cancer.

This chain joins TRBV15 and TRBJ2-3; D gene unclear. CDR3 length: 13 amino acids. V shed 6 bases and J shed 6 bases, with 13 bases lying between them. The V gene's germline CDR1 is LNHNV and CDR2 YYDKDF (reference sequence). This CDR3 reads CATSEMSIDTQYF. The CDR3 DNA is TGTGCCACCAGTGAGATGTCGATCGATACGCAGTATTTT.

The chain links TRBV10-3 to TRBJ2-7; 9 positions match TRBD1. CDR3 length: 14 amino acids. The germline gives CDR1 ENHRY, CDR2 SYGVKD. The V segment lost 6 bases and the J segment 3 bases; nucleotides outside the gene matches: 6. Here the CDR3 reads CAIRGDRGVYEQYF. The CDR3 DNA reads TGTGCCATCAGAGGCGACAGGGGGGTCTACGAGCAGTACTTC.

This clone appeared a single time. This rearrangement joins TRBV29-1 to TRBJ1-5; 9 nucleotides line up with TRBD1. CDR3 size: 13 residues. The ends lost 4 bases at V and 7 bases at J; junction bases unmatched: 5. Germline assignment: CDR1 SQVTM and CDR2 ANQGSEA. The CDR3, as DNA: TGCAGCGTTGCCACAGGGGGCAGCCAGCCCCAGCATTTT. It yields the protein CSVATGGSQPQHF.

The chain employs TRBV2 and TRBJ1-1, with D unresolved. V lost 5 bases, J lost 3 bases, and 13 bases lay in between. Per germline, CDR1 SNHLY and CDR2 FYNNEI. The CDR3 consists of 14 residues. CDR3 sequence: CASSSGEGYTEAFF. The CDR3 DNA sequence: TGTGCCAGCAGTTCTGGGGAGGGCTACACTGAAGCTTTCTTT.

V gene TRBV18 combines with J gene TRBJ2-1; 10 bases agree with TRBD2. The CDR3 is 17 residues long. CDR1 is KGHSH, CDR2 LQKENI, per germline. The junction had 17 bases not matched to a gene; V was cut back by 9 bases and J by 6 bases. The DNA of the CDR3 is TGTGCCAGTCACTCACCAGTAGTACTAGCGGGAATCAATGAGCAGTTCTTC. Translating gives CASHSPVVLAGINEQFF.

This clone was picked up one time. This CDR3 reads CASSGQDYEQYF. The DNA for the CDR3 is TGTGCCAGCAGTGGGCAGGACTACGAGCAGTACTTC. This chain links TRBV2 with TRBJ2-7; the D is unclear. This CDR3 has 12 residues. V lost 4 bases to trimming and J lost 3 bases, with 7 bases between them. Germline-derived CDR1 and CDR2 are SNHLY and FYNNEI.

The J gene is TRBJ2-4, the V gene TRBV6-1; no definite D call. This CDR3 region has 16 residues. V gave up 2 bases and J gave up 3 bases, with 14 bases separating them. Germline V gene sequence: CDR1 MNHNS, CDR2 SASEGT. CDR3 nucleotide sequence: TGTGCCAGCAGTGAAAATATGAGCGTAGGCAAAAACATTCAGTACTTC. It encodes CASSENMSVGKNIQYF.

The chain's CDR3 is CASSDILGGEQFF. CDR3 nucleotide sequence: TGTGCCAGCAGTGACATACTAGGTGGTGAGCAGTTCTTC. This chain links TRBV6-4 with TRBJ2-1, with a tentative D call TRBD2 (5 bases). The CDR3 loop spans 13 amino acids. Germline CDR1 MRHNA, CDR2 SNTAGT. Trimming pared 2 bases from V and 9 bases from J, leaving 11 bases between.

V is TRBV19 and J is TRBJ2-7, with 8 bases lining up with TRBD1. Germline V gene data show CDR1 as LNHDA and CDR2 as SQIVND (reference sequence). J was trimmed by 6 bases and V by 5 bases; bases with no gene match: 3. The CDR3 is made up of 12 amino acids. The CDR3 DNA sequence: TGTGCCAGTAGTGGACAGGGATCCGAGCAGTACTTC. It translates to CASSGQGSEQYF.

This chain links TRBV27 with TRBJ1-4, with 7 bases matching TRBD1. This CDR3 has 16 amino acids. The trim removed 5 bases at V and 7 bases at J, leaving 13 bases unmatched. Germline V CDR1 and CDR2: MNHEY, SMNVEV (reference sequence). The CDR3 region is CASSQIAGGGSEKLFF. For the CDR3, the DNA is TGTGCCAGCAGTCAAATTGCAGGGGGAGGTAGTGAAAAACTGTTTTTT.

The gene calls are TRBV2 and TRBJ1-2, with D possibly being TRBD1 (6 bases). Trimming left V 5 bases short and J 5 bases short, with 9 bases between. CDR3 length equals 12 residues. Per germline, CDR1 SNHLY and CDR2 FYNNEI. The CDR3 DNA sequence: TGTGCCAGCAGTACAGGGTTATATGGCTACACCTTC. Protein product: CASSTGLYGYTF.